This T cell receptor (beta chain) stems from a study of T-cell reconstitution after alpha-beta-depleted transplantation in children. The sample holds many counts of this clonotype. Library preparation (for TCRbeta) was performed with unique molecular identifiers. TCRdb passed the PCR reads through MiXCR, listing each CDR3 protein once. This table has about 640,000 distinct CDR3 sequences, roughly 15% appearing once. The germline V and J ends were trimmed by 3 bases and 0 bases, with 13 bases remaining between them. CDR3 size: 16 residues. Per the germline V gene, CDR1 is SGHTA and CDR2 is FQGNSA. The sequence was obtained from a human donor who donated a stem cell graft to a child with acute myeloid leukemia. This chain links TRBV7-2 with TRBJ2-3; unclear D gene. The sample in question was PBMCs from the stem cell graft donor, obtained from the stem cell graft. This CDR3 is CASSLGPRTSTDTQYF. CDR3 DNA sequence: TGTGCCAGCAGCTTGGGCCCTCGAACTAGCACAGATACGCAGTATTTT.